This T cell receptor (beta chain) was obtained from a study of T cell responses to AZD1222 COVID-19 vaccine. Study-level points and caveats: White British ancestry dominated among donors, who included more females, and clonal diversity was possibly underestimated.

Using immunoSEQ multiplex PCR, the repertoire was profiled, and TCRdb retains in-frame clones only, with some absent. The table records about 190,000 clones, about 90% of them present only once. With V trimmed by 5 bases and J by 5 bases, 8 bases remained unmatched. The CDR3 loop spans 15 amino acids. From germline, CDR1 is LGHNT and CDR2 FRNRAP. On this clone: Its target is not known.

The source of this sequence is an adult in good health. V and J are TRBV12-5 and TRBJ2-7; 11 nucleotides match TRBD1. The material sequenced was peripheral blood, taken on day 0 of MenACWY control vaccination. The CDR3: CASGLRTGGRNEQYF. For the CDR3, the DNA is TGTGCTAGTGGTCTCCGGACAGGGGGCCGAAACGAGCAGTACTTC.